This T cell receptor beta chain was sequenced in a study of blood T cell repertoires in COVID-19. Across the whole study: PBMCs, B-cell-depleted T cells, or T cells provided the cDNA or gDNA that made up the material.

The assay was immunoSEQ multiplex PCR, and TCRdb's table has in-frame clones only and misses some. Of some 670,000 clones listed, 85% to 90% were seen once; the top ten hold over 0.2%. Trimming pared 2 bases from V and 1 base from J, leaving 15 bases between. CDR3 length equals 17 residues. Germline V gene data show CDR1 as SGHRS and CDR2 as YFSETQ. The V gene is TRBV5-1, the J gene TRBJ1-4; a weak D match, TRBD1 (5 bases). Sequences were obtained from peripheral blood. This TCR was recovered from a woman aged 18-29 years with acute or convalescent COVID-19. DNA of the CDR3: TGCGCCAGCAGCTTTCGCCAGGGAGGTGGAACTAATGAAAAACTGTTTTTT. As protein: CASSFRQGGGTNEKLFF.